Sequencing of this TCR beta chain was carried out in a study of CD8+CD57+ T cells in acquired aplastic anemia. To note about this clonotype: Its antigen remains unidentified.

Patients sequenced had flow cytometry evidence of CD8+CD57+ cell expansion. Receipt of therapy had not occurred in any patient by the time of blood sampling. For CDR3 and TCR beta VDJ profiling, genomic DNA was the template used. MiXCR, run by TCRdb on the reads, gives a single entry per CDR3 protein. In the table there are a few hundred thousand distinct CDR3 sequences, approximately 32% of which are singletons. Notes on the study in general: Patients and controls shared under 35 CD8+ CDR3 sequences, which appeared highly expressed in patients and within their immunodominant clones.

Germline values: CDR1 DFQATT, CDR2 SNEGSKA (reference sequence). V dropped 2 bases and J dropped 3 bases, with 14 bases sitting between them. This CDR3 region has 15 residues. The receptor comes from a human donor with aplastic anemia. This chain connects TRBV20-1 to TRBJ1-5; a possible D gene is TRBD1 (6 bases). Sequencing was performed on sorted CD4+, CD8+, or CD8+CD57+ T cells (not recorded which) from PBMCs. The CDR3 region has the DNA TGCAGTGCTAGAACCCCGGGACAATCCAATCAGCCCCAGCATTTT. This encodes CSARTPGQSNQPQHF.